One T cell receptor (beta chain) is described in this entry. The data derive from a study of blood T cell repertoires in COVID-19. Background on the study: The United States, Italy and Spain supplied acute and convalescent COVID-19 samples.

Cohort allocation depended upon clinical history that participants reported. Trimming at V came to 4 bases and at J to 9 bases, leaving 11 bases not matched to a gene. This CDR3 is built from 15 residues. Germline V gives CDR1 SGDLS, CDR2 YYNGEE. The method was immunoSEQ multiplex PCR; TCRdb's version includes in-frame clones alone and lacks a portion of them. The table records over 200,000 clones, approximately 86% of them present only once. The gene calls are TRBV9 and TRBJ1-3, with TRBD1 identical over 9 bases. The clonotype comes from a man aged 18 to 35 with acute COVID-19. The sequencing sample was made of PBMCs or T cells enriched from blood (not recorded which). The CDR3 region is CASSSHPGQGVTIYF. Here the CDR3 DNA reads TGTGCCAGCAGCTCACACCCGGGACAGGGAGTCACCATATATTTT.